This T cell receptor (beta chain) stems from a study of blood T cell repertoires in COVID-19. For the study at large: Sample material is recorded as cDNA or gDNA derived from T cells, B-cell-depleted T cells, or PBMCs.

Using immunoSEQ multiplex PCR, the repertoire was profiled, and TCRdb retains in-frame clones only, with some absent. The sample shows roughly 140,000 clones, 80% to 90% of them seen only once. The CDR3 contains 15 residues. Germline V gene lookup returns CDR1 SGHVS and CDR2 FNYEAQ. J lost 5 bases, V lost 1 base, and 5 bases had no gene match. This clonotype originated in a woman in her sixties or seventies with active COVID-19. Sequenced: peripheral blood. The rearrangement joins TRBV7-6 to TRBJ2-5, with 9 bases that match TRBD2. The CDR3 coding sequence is TGTGCCAGCAGCTTAGTAGCGGGAGAGGGGGAGACCCAGTACTTC. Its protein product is CASSLVAGEGETQYF.